One TCR beta chain is described in this entry. Which antigen it targets is not known. Base qualities were left out, and no much larger clone turns up one base away. This entry comes from a study of blood T cell repertoires in COVID-19 (TCRdb year 2020). Background for the entire study: The collaborator samples originated in the United States, Italy and Spain and spanned the acute and convalescent phases of COVID-19. The samples were drawn from two sources: the first 160 participants of the ongoing ImmuneRACE study, and 1,200 or so subjects contributed by 6 global collaborators. Nearly every sample came with metadata listing a de-identified subject ID, COVID-19 status, age in years and sex. The material from the prospective study consisted of cDNA or gDNA derived from T cells, B-cell-depleted T cells, or PBMCs. The repertoires were released in a freely available public database meant as a resource for research on the immune response to SARS-CoV-2. Where available, HLA class I and class II types were obtained from metadata supplied by the sample provider rather than from assay-based typing. Subjects who had been exposed to COVID-19, were actively infected with it, or had recovered from it provided the deeply sampled blood TCRbeta repertoires that made up the dataset. What the work shows at the level of the full study, not this receptor alone: The quantity of clinical and demographic metadata differed by source and by participant and was supplied without curation.

The immunoSEQ Assay, a bias-controlled multiplex PCR, was used to amplify TCRbeta CDR3 regions from genomic DNA. In the original analysis: The number of nucleated cells in each sample was estimated from the amplification of reference gene primers within the assay. To quantify the absolute abundance of each unique TCRbeta CDR3 rearrangement, sequence reads were collapsed and filtered. For each sample, productive Simpson clonality was calculated as the square root of Simpson's diversity index over productive rearrangements. Imported from immuneACCESS, the table was reduced by TCRdb to in-frame sequences with V and J called. These copies leave out some clones; in studies compared against another copy, an unresolved V gene accounts for under half, and the cause of the remainder is not known. The DNA gave D and trimming, while V, J and clone size come from that table. The sample contains about 670,000 clones, 80% to 90% of them found a single time. Roughly 0.25% of the sample goes to the ten largest clones.

V and J are truncated by 2 bases and 6 bases respectively, leaving an intervening sequence of 16 bases. There are 15 amino acids in the CDR3, from cysteine to phenylalanine inclusive. Only the CDR3 DNA stays, 45 bases, in frame from base 1. CDR1 and CDR2 (SGHTA, FQGNSA) derive from the germline V gene. Whole blood was collected in K2EDTA tubes by collaborating institutions according to the institutions' own protocols. For TCRbeta analysis, collaborators shipped samples in one of three forms: frozen whole blood, isolated PBMCs, or DNA extracted from either of those sample types. This receptor was identified in a woman aged 18 to 35 with acute or convalescent COVID-19. Sequenced material: peripheral blood. The chain links TRBV7-2 with TRBJ1-1; the D segment could be TRBD1, given 6 matching bases. The DNA is TGTGCCAGCAGCTTACAACAGGGCTTAGGCGCTGAAGCTTTCTTT. The resulting protein is CASSLQQGLGAEAFF.